This is a list of T cell receptor beta chains from one sample in a study of cytomegalovirus exposure and HLA in healthy donors. TCRdb's table, derived via immunoSEQ multiplex PCR, lists solely in-frame clones and lacks some. This sample has more than 95,000 clones, with roughly 80% found just once. Sequenced material: PBMCs. The receptors derive from a woman between 35 and 50 years old in good health and CMV-seronegative. Both conserved end residues are part of each CDR3. Each record gives: D gene, J gene, V gene, clone size, CDR3 protein, CDR3 DNA. D genes are given only for firm matches. Clone size is not always given. Where it is, it says once, few, many or a class for expanded clones.

-,TRBJ1-1,TRBV5-8,-,CASSRWVFGSDRTEAFF,TGTGCCAGCAGCCGGTGGGTTTTCGGGAGTGATCGGACTGAAGCTTTCTTT
-,TRBJ2-7,TRBV5-1,-,CASSLRGLSYEQYF,TGCGCCAGCAGCTTGCGGGGTCTCTCCTACGAGCAGTACTTC
-,TRBJ1-3,TRBV9,-,CASSVYQGIAGNTIYF,TGTGCCAGCAGCGTATATCAGGGGATCGCGGGAAACACCATATATTTT
TRBD1,TRBJ2-3,TRBV4-1,-,CASSQGPGQTTDTQYF,TGCGCCAGCAGCCAAGGGCCGGGACAGACCACAGATACGCAGTATTTT
-,TRBJ2-3,TRBV7-2,-,CASSLIEGGTQYF,TGTGCCAGCAGCTTAATCGAGGGCGGTACGCAGTATTTT
-,TRBJ1-2,TRBV6-1,many,CASSETPGVNYGYTF,TGTGCCAGCAGTGAAACTCCCGGAGTTAACTATGGCTACACCTTC
TRBD2,TRBJ2-3,TRBV10-3,-,CAIRTSGSVTDTQYF,TGTGCCATCAGGACTAGCGGGAGTGTGACAGATACGCAGTATTTT
-,TRBJ1-2,TRBV27,-,CANSFPPPARRGFTF,TGTGCCAACAGTTTCCCCCCCCCGGCGAGACGAGGGTTCACCTTC
-,TRBJ2-5,TRBV21-1,-,CASSKVGQGQETQYF,TGTGCCAGCAGCAAAGTTGGGCAAGGTCAAGAGACCCAGTACTTC
TRBD1,TRBJ1-1,TRBV19,-,CASSPQSQGAIEAFF,TGTGCCAGTAGTCCGCAATCACAGGGGGCTATTGAAGCTTTCTTT
-,TRBJ2-7,TRBV7-9,once,CASSLGDTHSYEQYF,TGTGCCAGCAGCTTAGGGGACACACACTCCTACGAGCAGTACTTC
-,TRBJ2-3,TRBV11-2,-,CASSLGGGTDTQYF,TGTGCCAGCAGCTTGGGGGGTGGCACAGATACGCAGTATTTT
TRBD2,TRBJ2-2,TRBV7-6,-,CASSEEVREDTGELFF,TGTGCCAGCAGCGAAGAGGTCCGGGAGGACACCGGGGAGCTGTTTTTT
-,TRBJ1-3,TRBV7-2,-,CASSSEGVPIPGNTIYF,TGTGCCAGCAGCTCCGAGGGGGTGCCCATTCCTGGAAACACCATATATTTT
TRBD1,TRBJ1-3,TRBV10-3,-,CASQGASSGNTIYF,TGTGCCTCCCAGGGGGCTTCCTCTGGAAACACCATATATTTT
-,TRBJ1-4,TRBV15,-,CATSRAKGGSEKLFF,TGTGCCACCAGCAGGGCTAAAGGGGGAAGTGAAAAACTGTTTTTT
TRBD1,TRBJ1-2,TRBV28,few,CASSFRQGAGGGYTF,TGTGCCAGCAGTTTCCGGCAGGGGGCTGGAGGAGGCTACACCTTC
TRBD1,TRBJ2-7,TRBV5-1,-,CASSLARQGRDEQYF,TGCGCCAGCAGCTTGGCGAGACAGGGAAGGGACGAGCAGTACTTC
TRBD1,TRBJ2-3,TRBV28,once,CASKAGGVGTDTQYF,TGTGCCAGCAAGGCAGGGGGAGTTGGCACAGATACGCAGTATTTT
-,TRBJ2-6,TRBV28,few,CASKYRVAGANGLTF,TGTGCCAGCAAATACAGGGTGGCTGGGGCCAACGGCCTGACTTTC
TRBD1,TRBJ2-7,TRBV28,-,CASSSSGTGVAYEQYF,TGTGCCAGCAGTTCATCCGGGACAGGGGTGGCCTACGAGCAGTACTTC
-,TRBJ2-7,TRBV18,-,CASSPPHSPNEQYF,TGTGCCAGCTCACCACCGCACTCTCCCAACGAGCAGTACTTC
-,TRBJ1-1,TRBV6-1,-,CASSEVGAGTEAFF,TGTGCCAGCAGTGAAGTGGGGGCGGGTACTGAAGCTTTCTTT
-,TRBJ1-1,TRBV7-3,-,CASSLTLGPNTEAFF,TGTGCCAGCAGCTTAACGTTGGGGCCGAACACTGAAGCTTTCTTT
-,TRBJ2-7,TRBV11-2,-,CASSLAGVLDYEQYF,TGTGCCAGCAGCTTAGCCGGGGTCCTAGACTACGAGCAGTACTTC
TRBD1,TRBJ1-2,TRBV27,-,CASRGRDSNYGYTF,TGTGCCAGCAGGGGTCGGGACAGCAACTATGGCTACACCTTC
-,TRBJ2-4,TRBV27,-,CASSSRQQLAKNIQYF,TGTGCCAGCAGTTCCAGACAGCAGCTAGCCAAAAACATTCAGTACTTC
-,TRBJ2-7,TRBV28,-,CASSGGFHEQYF,TGTGCCAGCAGCGGAGGGTTTCACGAACAGTACTTC
-,TRBJ1-1,TRBV5-1,-,CASSPRGGGGTEAFF,TGCGCCAGCAGCCCCCGTGGGGGGGGCGGCACTGAAGCTTTCTTT
TRBD2,TRBJ2-5,TRBV27,-,CASRTTSGQETQYF,TGTGCCAGCAGGACGACTAGCGGGCAAGAGACCCAGTACTTC
TRBD2,TRBJ2-3,TRBV5-1,-,CASSLARLAGDADTQYF,TGCGCCAGCAGCTTGGCCAGACTAGCGGGAGATGCAGATACGCAGTATTTT